The 2 T cell receptor beta chains reported below all come from one sample, sequenced in a study of blood T cells in healthy people across ages. The authors ran a second PCR of 7 to 11 cycles using a sample-barcoded 5' primer and a J-beta primer mix. TCRdb passed the 5' RACE reads through MiXCR, listing each CDR3 protein once. This sample has 1.5 million to 2 million distinct CDR3 sequences, with around 42% found just once. Sequenced input: blood. All receptors derive from a human donor in good health.

There are a few counts of this clonotype. The chain joins TRBV2 to TRBJ2-1, with D uncertain. V shed 4 bases and J shed 5 bases, with 9 bases lying between them. Germline CDR1 SNHLY, CDR2 FYNNEI. This CDR3 region has 13 residues. In DNA form, the CDR3 reads TGTGCCAGCAGTGTGACGACCAACAATGAGCAGTTCTTC. Its translation is CASSVTTNNEQFF.

This clonotype was seen more than once but under ten times. This chain connects TRBV28 to TRBJ1-2; no firm D call. Trimming pared 2 bases from V and 6 bases from J, leaving 16 bases between. Germline CDR1 reads MDHEN; CDR2 reads SYDVKM. This CDR3 is 15 amino acids long. The CDR3 DNA reads as TGTGCCAGCAGTTTAGAGAGGCGATCCGGGAATGGCTACACCTTC. It is translated as CASSLERRSGNGYTF.